This T cell receptor beta chain was captured in a study of CD8+ T cells in alopecia areata. About the study: Skin-grafted roughly 7-11-week-old female C3H/HeJ mice received tissue from approximately 6-12-month-old C3H/HeJ donors with spontaneous alopecia.

Study-level findings and limits: Possibly as an HLA-related effect, TCR sharing across patients appeared less clear than in mice. Lesional scalp, notably in alopecia totalis/universalis, had clonality above that of normal scalp. Scalp repertoires also include resident alphabeta T cells from normal skin.

RNA was extracted and reverse transcribed into cDNA as the sequencing template. Generated by immunoSEQ multiplex PCR, the TCRdb table keeps only in-frame clones and is missing some. This record lists more than 250,000 clones, none seen once only, and the top ten clones contain 1.2%. V was shortened by 6 bases and J by 3 bases, with 14 bases between the two germline ends. Germline V gives CDR1 FNHDT, CDR2 SITEND (reference sequence). The CDR3 is made up of 14 amino acids. To note about this clone: The antigen remains undetermined. Mouse names are used for the genes. The read falls 4 residues short of the CDR3 end, and the missing part is taken from the germline J gene.

The pooled cutaneous lymph node cells were sorted using several markers (CD4, CD8alpha, NKG2D, NKG2ACE and others). Material for sequencing was CD4+ T cells sorted from a lymph node. This rearrangement joins TRBV19 to TRBJ2-3, with D possibly TRBD2 on 6 matching bases. The receptor's source is a C3H/HeJ mouse with alopecia areata. For this mouse line, the MHC haplotype is H2-k. The covered CDR3 bases are TGTGCCAGCAAGGGACCGCTGGGGGCAGAA. It codes for CASKGPLGAE. The whole CDR3 reads CASKGPLGAETLYF. The whole variable domain, remainder taken from reference TRBV19 and TRBJ2-3, is GGIITQTPKFLIGQEGQKLTLKCQQNFNHDTMYWYRQDSGKGLRLIYYSITENDLQKGDLSEGYDASREKKSSFSLTVTSAQKNEMAVFLCASKGPLGAETLYFGSGTRLTVL.